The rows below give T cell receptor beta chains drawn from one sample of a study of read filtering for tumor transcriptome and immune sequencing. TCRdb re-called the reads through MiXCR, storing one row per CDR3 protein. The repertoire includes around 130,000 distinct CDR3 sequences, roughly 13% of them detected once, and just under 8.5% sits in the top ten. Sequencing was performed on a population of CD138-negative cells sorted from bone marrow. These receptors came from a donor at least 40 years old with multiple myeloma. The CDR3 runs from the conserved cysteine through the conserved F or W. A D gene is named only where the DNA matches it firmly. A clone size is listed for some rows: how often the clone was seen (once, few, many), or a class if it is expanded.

DNA: TGTGCCAGCAGCCCGACAGGGGTGGATACTGAAGCTTTCTTT; CDR3: CASSPTGVDTEAFF; V: TRBV9; size: many; D: TRBD1; J: TRBJ1-1
DNA: TGCAGTGCTAGAGACCTCATAGGCGGCGACAATGAGCAGTTCTTC; CDR3: CSARDLIGGDNEQFF; V: TRBV20-1; size: many; D: .; J: TRBJ2-1
DNA: TGCAGTGCTAGTGGGGACGGTAACTATGGCTACACCTTC; CDR3: CSASGDGNYGYTF; V: TRBV20-1; size: .; D: .; J: TRBJ1-2
DNA: TGTGCCATCAGTGAGACGGGCGGGGGAGTCTACAATGAGCAGTTCTTC; CDR3: CAISETGGGVYNEQFF; V: TRBV10-3; size: many; D: TRBD2; J: TRBJ2-1
DNA: TGTGCCAGCGGACCTCAGGACGGTTGGGATCAGCCCCAGCATTTT; CDR3: CASGPQDGWDQPQHF; V: TRBV6-1; size: many; D: .; J: TRBJ1-5
DNA: TGTGCCAGCAGCGCAAGACTAGCGGGAGGGCTGACAGATACGCAGTATTTT; CDR3: CASSARLAGGLTDTQYF; V: TRBV7-8; size: many; D: TRBD2; J: TRBJ2-3
DNA: TGTGCCAGCAGCTTAACGGCGTGGGACACAGATACGCAGCATTTT; CDR3: CASSLTAWDTDTQHF; V: TRBV11-3; size: once; D: .; J: TRBJ1-5
DNA: TGCGCCAGCAGCCGGAGGCCCGGGACAGGGGGTGAGACCCAGTACTTC; CDR3: CASSRRPGTGGETQYF; V: TRBV5-1; size: few; D: TRBD1; J: TRBJ2-5
DNA: TGCGCCAGCAGCGGTCCCGCCTCAGGGGAGCTGTTTTTT; CDR3: CASSGPASGELFF; V: TRBV10-2; size: few; D: .; J: TRBJ2-2
DNA: TGCGCCAGCAGCTTGGCCGCCGGGACAGGGAAGGATGGCTACACCTTC; CDR3: CASSLAAGTGKDGYTF; V: TRBV5-1; size: many; D: TRBD1; J: TRBJ1-2
DNA: TGTGCCAGCGGCCCTTTAGCGGGAGGCTCCTACAATGAGCAGTTCTTC; CDR3: CASGPLAGGSYNEQFF; V: TRBV11-3; size: .; D: TRBD2; J: TRBJ2-1
DNA: TGTGCCAGCAGCCGAAGGGGTGCGGGCAGCTCCTACGAGCAGTACTTC; CDR3: CASSRRGAGSSYEQYF; V: TRBV7-2; size: many; D: .; J: TRBJ2-7
DNA: TGTGCCAGCAGCTATCGGGACAGACTGAGCTCCTACAATGAGCAGTTCTTC; CDR3: CASSYRDRLSSYNEQFF; V: TRBV7-8; size: many; D: TRBD1; J: TRBJ2-1
DNA: TGTGCCAGTAGCACCGGGACAGGGGCCTACGAGCAGTACTTC; CDR3: CASSTGTGAYEQYF; V: TRBV19; size: .; D: TRBD1; J: TRBJ2-7
DNA: TGTGCCAGCAGTGAAAAGGGGAGGGCGAGGAATCAGCCCCAGCATTTT; CDR3: CASSEKGRARNQPQHF; V: TRBV2; size: many; D: .; J: TRBJ1-5
DNA: TGTGCCAGCAGCTTGGTCGGGGGCTATAATGAAAAACTGTTTTTT; CDR3: CASSLVGGYNEKLFF; V: TRBV5-6; size: many; D: .; J: TRBJ1-4
DNA: TGCGCCAGCAGCGCCGACAGGGTGGAGACCCAGTACTTC; CDR3: CASSADRVETQYF; V: TRBV5-1; size: many; D: TRBD1; J: TRBJ2-5
DNA: TGCAGTGCTAGAGTGAGTCCTAATCAGCCCCAGCATTTT; CDR3: CSARVSPNQPQHF; V: TRBV20-1; size: many; D: .; J: TRBJ1-5
DNA: TGTGCCAGCACCAGAGGGGGGACTAAAGACGAGCAGTACTTC; CDR3: CASTRGGTKDEQYF; V: TRBV7-9; size: many; D: .; J: TRBJ2-7
DNA: TGTGCCGCCTGGACAGCTGACTACGAGGAGCGCCAGTACTTC; CDR3: CAAWTADYEERQYF; V: TRBV6-5; size: .; D: .; J: TRBJ2-7
DNA: TGCAGTGCTAGACCCAGCCAGGGGCACACTGAAGCTTTCTTT; CDR3: CSARPSQGHTEAFF; V: TRBV20-1; size: many; D: .; J: TRBJ1-1
DNA: TGCAGCGTTGAAGATAACCCAGGGGACACTGAAGCTTTCTTT; CDR3: CSVEDNPGDTEAFF; V: TRBV29-1; size: many; D: .; J: TRBJ1-1
DNA: TGTGCCAGCAGCTTTAGCCTAGAATTTCATGGTGAGCAGTTCTTC; CDR3: CASSFSLEFHGEQFF; V: TRBV13; size: many; D: .; J: TRBJ2-1
DNA: TGTGCCTGGAGTGTAGGCCATATGAACACTGAAGCTTTCTTT; CDR3: CAWSVGHMNTEAFF; V: TRBV30; size: many; D: .; J: TRBJ1-1
DNA: TGTGCCAGCTCACCAACAGGGGCTAAAGATACGCAGTATTTT; CDR3: CASSPTGAKDTQYF; V: TRBV18; size: .; D: TRBD1; J: TRBJ2-3
DNA: TGTGCCATCAGTGCGGGGCTGAACACCGGGGAGCTGTTTTTT; CDR3: CAISAGLNTGELFF; V: TRBV10-3; size: many; D: .; J: TRBJ2-2
DNA: TGCAGTGCTAGTAGCCGGGCGGAGGGAGGCATTCAGTACTTC; CDR3: CSASSRAEGGIQYF; V: TRBV20-1; size: many; D: .; J: TRBJ2-4
DNA: TGTGCCATCAGTGAATTAGCGGAGAACACCGGGGAGCTGTTTTTT; CDR3: CAISELAENTGELFF; V: TRBV10-3; size: many; D: .; J: TRBJ2-2
DNA: TGTGCCACCAGTGATTTGGGCTTGGACACCGGGGAGCTGTTTTTT; CDR3: CATSDLGLDTGELFF; V: TRBV24-1; size: many; D: .; J: TRBJ2-2
DNA: TGCAGCGTTGGGAGGCACAATGAGCAGTTCTTC; CDR3: CSVGRHNEQFF; V: TRBV29-1; size: many; D: .; J: TRBJ2-1
DNA: TGCGCCAGCAGCTTGGAGGTAGCATTCGAAGAGGACTACGAGCAGTACTTC; CDR3: CASSLEVAFEEDYEQYF; V: TRBV5-1; size: few; D: .; J: TRBJ2-7
DNA: TGCGCCAGCAGCTTGGGCGAGGCCCCCAATGAGCAGTTCTTC; CDR3: CASSLGEAPNEQFF; V: TRBV5-1; size: many; D: .; J: TRBJ2-1
DNA: TGTGCCAGCAGCCCCAGGGGGATCTATAGCAATCAGCCCCAGCATTTT; CDR3: CASSPRGIYSNQPQHF; V: TRBV27; size: many; D: TRBD1; J: TRBJ1-5
DNA: TGTGCCAGTAGTATCCTTGGCGAGCAGTACTTC; CDR3: CASSILGEQYF; V: TRBV19; size: many; D: .; J: TRBJ2-7
DNA: TGTGCCAGCATGAAGGGGGGGTACAATGAGCAGCTCTTC; CDR3: CASMKGGYNEQLF; V: TRBV12-3/TRBV12-4; size: .; D: .; J: TRBJ2-1
DNA: TGCGCCAGCAGCCCGAGACCGGTGACCTGCAATGAGCAGTTCTTC; CDR3: CASSPRPVTCNEQFF; V: TRBV4-1; size: .; D: .; J: TRBJ2-1
DNA: TGCAGCGTTGAAGGTGGGACACAGAACACTGAAGCTTTCTTT; CDR3: CSVEGGTQNTEAFF; V: TRBV29-1; size: many; D: .; J: TRBJ1-1
DNA: TGCAGCGTCGAGGACGTCGTCTACGAGCAGTACTTC; CDR3: CSVEDVVYEQYF; V: TRBV29-1; size: many; D: .; J: TRBJ2-7
DNA: TGCAGTGCTAGAGATCTCTCCCAGAGCTCCTACAATGAGCAGTTCTTC; CDR3: CSARDLSQSSYNEQFF; V: TRBV20-1; size: few; D: .; J: TRBJ2-1
DNA: TGCAGTGCTACGGACTTAGCCCCCAATGAGCAGTTCTTC; CDR3: CSATDLAPNEQFF; V: TRBV20-1; size: few; D: .; J: TRBJ2-1
DNA: TGCAGTCTCCCAGGGGGGGGGACTGAAGCTTTCTTT; CDR3: CSLPGGGTEAFF; V: TRBV20-1; size: many; D: TRBD1; J: TRBJ1-1
DNA: TGTGCCAGCAGTTACTCTAGCGGACTGAACACCGGGGAGCTGTTTTTT; CDR3: CASSYSSGLNTGELFF; V: TRBV6-5; size: few; D: .; J: TRBJ2-2
DNA: TGTGCCAGCTCACCACGACGGTTTAGCTCTGGGGCCAACGTCCTGACTTTC; CDR3: CASSPRRFSSGANVLTF; V: TRBV18; size: many; D: .; J: TRBJ2-6
DNA: TGTGCCAGCGAGAGGGTGCCAGAGACCCAGTACTTC; CDR3: CASERVPETQYF; V: TRBV2; size: .; D: .; J: TRBJ2-5
DNA: TGCAGTGCTACTCCTAGCGGGAGTTACAATGAGCAGTTCTTC; CDR3: CSATPSGSYNEQFF; V: TRBV20-1; size: many; D: TRBD2; J: TRBJ2-1
DNA: TGCGCCAGCAGCCAAGATCTGGGACTAGCGGATACGCAGTATTTT; CDR3: CASSQDLGLADTQYF; V: TRBV4-1; size: .; D: TRBD2; J: TRBJ2-3
DNA: TGTGCCACCCTTTCCTGGGGACATAGCACAGATACGCAGTATTTT; CDR3: CATLSWGHSTDTQYF; V: TRBV27; size: many; D: .; J: TRBJ2-3
DNA: TGTGCCAGCAGTAAAACTACCTACGAGCAGTACTTC; CDR3: CASSKTTYEQYF; V: TRBV6-2/TRBV6-3; size: many; D: .; J: TRBJ2-7
DNA: TGTGCCACCAGCAGAGTTGCAGGGGGCTCCTACAATGAGCAGTTCTTC; CDR3: CATSRVAGGSYNEQFF; V: TRBV15; size: many; D: TRBD1; J: TRBJ2-1